Following are 10 T cell receptor beta chains from one sample sequenced in a study of CD8 T cells in ankylosing spondylitis. Notes on the study in general: Ankylosing spondylitis blood seemed to carry a telltale TCR beta motif made of several highly homologous variants.

TCRdb fed the 5' RACE reads into MiXCR, producing one record per CDR3 protein. The sample has more than 400,000 distinct CDR3 sequences; about 5.2% are singletons. Their recognized antigens are unknown. The specimen was blood, either unsorted or a sorted T cell fraction (not recorded which). These TCRs come from a male donor with ankylosing spondylitis.

This rearrangement joins TRBV7-9 to TRBJ1-4, with D hard to call. Germline CDR1 reads SEHNR; CDR2 reads FQNEAQ (reference sequence). The CDR3 extends over 15 amino acids. V was trimmed by 1 base and J by 5 bases, leaving 11 bases between them. CDR3 nucleotides: TGTGCCAGCAGCTTAGGAGGGCAGGCGAATGAAAAACTGTTTTTT. This encodes CASSLGGQANEKLFF.

This clonotype was detected ten times or more. The V call is TRBV5-1, the J call TRBJ2-3, with TRBD2 identical over 9 bases. Germline CDR1 is SGHRS and CDR2 is YFSETQ. CDR3 size: 17 residues. Germline trimming cut 4 bases from V and 4 bases from J; bases unmatched to any gene: 13. The CDR3 spells CASSNPLIAGVADTQYF. The CDR3 DNA reads as TGCGCCAGCAGCAACCCCCTAATAGCGGGAGTGGCAGATACGCAGTATTTT.

This clonotype was seen at least ten times. The chain joins TRBV12-3 or TRBV12-4 to TRBJ1-3, with unresolved D. The germline V and J ends were trimmed by 2 bases and 4 bases, with 9 bases remaining between them. The CDR3 is made up of 14 amino acids. The CDR3 sequence: CASSLIIEGNTIYF. For the CDR3, the DNA is TGTGCCAGCAGTTTAATTATCGAGGGAAACACCATATATTTT.

This clonotype showed up just a few times. V usage is TRBV25-1 and J usage is TRBJ2-3; D perhaps matches TRBD2 (6 bases). V gave up 0 bases and J gave up 3 bases, with 19 bases separating them. The CDR3 is 18 amino acids. Germline CDR1 is MGHDK and CDR2 is SYGVNS. The CDR3 coding sequence is TGTGCCAGCAGTGAATATCCCGGGGCCCGGGGGTGGACAGATACGCAGTATTTT. This sequence encodes CASSEYPGARGWTDTQYF.

This clonotype was recorded at least ten times. V is TRBV28 and J is TRBJ1-6, with D uncertain. With 6 bases removed from V and 5 bases from J, the gap between germline ends came to 11 bases. The CDR3 consists of 14 residues. Germline lookup yields CDR1 MDHEN and CDR2 SYDVKM. This CDR3 reads CASSSPGDNSPLHF. In DNA form, the CDR3 reads TGTGCCAGCAGCTCCCCAGGAGATAATTCACCCCTCCACTTT.

J is TRBJ2-5 and V is TRBV5-1, with D perhaps TRBD1 or TRBD2 (5 bases each). This CDR3 contains 14 residues. Trimming cost V 4 bases and J 0 bases, with 10 bases left between them. Germline CDR1 SGHRS, CDR2 YFSETQ. Here the CDR3 reads CASSGGRHQETQYF. The CDR3 DNA reads as TGCGCCAGCAGCGGGGGACGCCACCAAGAGACCCAGTACTTC.

This clonotype was counted ten times or more. The V call is TRBV2, the J call TRBJ1-2; D gene uncertain. Germline values: CDR1 SNHLY, CDR2 FYNNEI. The CDR3 length is 13 residues. Deletions cut 1 base from V and 8 bases from J, with 11 bases between. CDR3 sequence reads: CASSEGAPGGYTF. The CDR3 DNA sequence: TGTGCCAGCAGTGAAGGGGCGCCGGGGGGCTACACCTTC. Full variable domain (remainder filled in from reference TRBV2 and TRBJ1-2): EPEVTQTPSHQVTQMGQEVILRCVPISNHLYFYWYRQILGQKVEFLVSFYNNEISEKSEIFDDQFSVERPDGSNFTLKIRSTKLEDSAMYFCASSEGAPGGYTFGSGTRLTVV.

Worth noting for this clonotype: This likely comes from a read error, as the CDR3 has no conserved phenylalanine or tryptophan at its end. The V and J genes are TRBV2 and TRBJ2-1; 8 nucleotides match TRBD2. V trimming: 7 bases; J trimming: 4 bases; junction bases outside the gene matches: 6. Germline V CDR1 and CDR2: SNHLY, FYNNEI. This CDR3 is 14 amino acids long. The CDR3 region has the DNA TGTGCCAGCACCGGGACTAGTTTTTACAATGAGCAGTTCATC. Amino acid sequence: CASTGTSFYNEQFI.

This clonotype was seen ten or more times. The rearrangement joins TRBV12-3 or TRBV12-4 to TRBJ2-5; weak D call: TRBD1 (5 bases). Trimming took 2 bases from V and 7 from J, leaving 11 bases between them. CDR3 length: 13 amino acids. The CDR3 here is CASSLQGTTTQYF. As DNA, the CDR3 is TGTGCCAGCAGTTTACAGGGAACGACGACCCAGTACTTC.

At least ten counts were recorded for this clonotype. The chain combines TRBV7-2 with TRBJ2-1, with TRBD2 matching 8 bases. V was clipped by 3 bases and J by 1 base; unmatched bases: 2. This CDR3 is 15 amino acids long. Germline V gene lookup returns CDR1 SGHTA and CDR2 FQGNSA. The CDR3 bases are TGTGCCAGCAGCTTCACGGGGGGGTCCTACAATGAGCAGTTCTTC. The encoded protein is CASSFTGGSYNEQFF. The full variable domain, with the rest looked up from reference TRBV7-2 and TRBJ2-1, is GAGVSQSPSNKVTEKGKDVELRCDPISGHTALYWYRQSLGQGLEFLIYFQGNSAPDKSGLPSDRFSAERTGGSVSTLTIQRTQQEDSAVYLCASSFTGGSYNEQFFGPGTRLTVL.